The text below deals with one TCR beta chain. Its antigen remains unknown. Germline V gives CDR1 SGHTS, CDR2 YDEGEE. V lost 0 bases and J 4 bases, leaving 10 bases between the germline ends. This CDR3 is 15 amino acids long. This specimen belongs to a study of beta chain features in type 1 diabetes. Study background: Patients looked much like healthy donors when it came to age, gender and cell yields. Regarding the study as a whole: Reduced insertions and increased deletions marked VDJ junctions in type 1 diabetes patients. Whether HLA type influences TCRB rearrangement remained unresolved here. All four CD4+ subsets of Type 1 diabetes patients contained TCRB CDR3s that were moderately but significantly shorter. For patients and controls alike, PCR might favor shorter templates to the same degree.

What was sequenced were expressed TCRB transcripts, since all of the isolated RNA had been reverse transcribed. Repertoires were generated with immunoSEQ multiplex PCR, while TCRdb's copy carries only in-frame clones and drops some. Among some 48,000 clones listed, just under 45% were seen once. The chain uses TRBV5-8 and TRBJ2-2; D call uncertain. What was sequenced was stem cell memory CD4+ T cells from blood. This sequence was found in a man aged 25-45 years with type 1 diabetes. The CDR3 DNA reads TGTGCCAGCAGCTTGGGGGTACGCGGCACCGGGGAGCTGTTTTTT. Protein sequence: CASSLGVRGTGELFF.